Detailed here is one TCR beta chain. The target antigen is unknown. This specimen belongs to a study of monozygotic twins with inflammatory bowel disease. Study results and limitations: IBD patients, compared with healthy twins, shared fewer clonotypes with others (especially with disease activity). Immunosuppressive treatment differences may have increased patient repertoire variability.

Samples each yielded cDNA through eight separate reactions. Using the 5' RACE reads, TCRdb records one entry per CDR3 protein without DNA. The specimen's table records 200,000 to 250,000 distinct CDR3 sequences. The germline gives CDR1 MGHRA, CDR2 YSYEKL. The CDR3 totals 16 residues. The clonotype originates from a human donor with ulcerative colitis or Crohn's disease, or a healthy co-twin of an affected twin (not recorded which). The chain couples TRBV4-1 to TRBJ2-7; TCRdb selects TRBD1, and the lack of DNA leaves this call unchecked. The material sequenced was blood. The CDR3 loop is CASSQYPGHLSYEQYF.